Each of the 7 T cell receptor beta chains below was sequenced from the same sample in a study of blood T cells in healthy people across ages. Through a sample-barcoded 5' primer and a J-beta primer mix, a second PCR was run for about 6 to 11 cycles. Via MiXCR, TCRdb re-called the 5' RACE reads, giving one row per CDR3 protein. Here the sample spans roughly 570,000 distinct CDR3 sequences, 25% to 30% being singletons. Sequenced: blood. The receptors originated from a woman in her seventies in good health.

The V call is TRBV20-1, the J call TRBJ1-2, with D uncertain. Germline V gene data show CDR1 as DFQATT and CDR2 as SNEGSKA (reference sequence). V lost 1 base, J lost 2 bases, and 8 bases lay in between. This CDR3 is 13 amino acids long. The CDR3 sequence is CSARAASNYGYTF. The CDR3 DNA reads as TGCAGTGCTAGAGCGGCCAGCAACTATGGCTACACCTTC.

V usage is TRBV4-2 and J usage is TRBJ2-6, with unresolved D. Germline loops: CDR1 LGHNA, CDR2 YNFKEQ. The germline V and J ends were trimmed by 1 base and 0 bases, with 10 bases remaining between them. This CDR3 is 17 amino acids long. This CDR3 reads CASSQGHGTSGANVLTF. The CDR3 region has the DNA TGTGCCAGCAGCCAAGGACACGGCACCTCTGGGGCCAACGTCCTGACTTTC.

This clonotype was picked up a small number of times. This chain links TRBV6-5 with TRBJ1-4, with a tentative D call TRBD1 (6 bases). The CDR3 has 14 residues. CDR1 MNHEY and CDR2 SVGAGI come from the germline V gene. V lost 5 bases and J 5 bases, leaving 12 bases between the germline ends. The CDR3 DNA follows: TGTGCCAGCAGTCCGGACAGCGGCAATGAAAAACTGTTTTTT. Amino acids: CASSPDSGNEKLFF.

This clonotype was counted only a few times. The rearrangement uses TRBV7-2 and TRBJ1-4; the match to TRBD1 covers 11 bases. Germline-derived CDR1 and CDR2 are SGHTA and FQGNSA. The CDR3 extends over 16 amino acids. The J segment lost 7 bases and the V segment lost 2 bases, leaving 6 bases of the junction unmatched. The CDR3 bases are TGTGCCAGCAGCTTAATGTGGGACAGGGGGGTTGAAAAACTGTTTTTT. Protein product: CASSLMWDRGVEKLFF.

This chain links TRBV20-1 with TRBJ2-7; 9 bases fit TRBD1. The germline CDR1 and CDR2 sequences are DFQATT and SNEGSKA (reference sequence). This CDR3 region has 13 residues. V lost 6 bases to trimming and J lost 3 bases; unmatched junction nucleotides: 6. CDR3 in amino acids: CSATTGGFYEQYF. CDR3 in DNA: TGCAGTGCCACTACAGGGGGCTTCTACGAGCAGTACTTC.

The rearrangement uses TRBV9 and TRBJ1-6, with 9 positions matching TRBD1. Germline assignment: CDR1 SGDLS and CDR2 YYNGEE. V trimming: 1 base; J trimming: 10 bases; junction bases outside the gene matches: 6. This CDR3 has 15 residues. CDR3 protein: CASSVTGQGGSPLHF. The CDR3, as DNA: TGTGCCAGCAGCGTAACGGGACAGGGTGGATCACCCCTCCACTTT.

The rearrangement links TRBV12-3 or TRBV12-4 to TRBJ1-2, with TRBD1 as a possible D gene (5 bases). V was cut by 3 bases and J by 0 bases, with 8 bases left in between. This CDR3 region has 14 residues. CDR3 amino acids: CASSFRVANYGYTF. CDR3 nucleotides: TGTGCCAGCAGTTTCAGGGTAGCTAACTATGGCTACACCTTC.